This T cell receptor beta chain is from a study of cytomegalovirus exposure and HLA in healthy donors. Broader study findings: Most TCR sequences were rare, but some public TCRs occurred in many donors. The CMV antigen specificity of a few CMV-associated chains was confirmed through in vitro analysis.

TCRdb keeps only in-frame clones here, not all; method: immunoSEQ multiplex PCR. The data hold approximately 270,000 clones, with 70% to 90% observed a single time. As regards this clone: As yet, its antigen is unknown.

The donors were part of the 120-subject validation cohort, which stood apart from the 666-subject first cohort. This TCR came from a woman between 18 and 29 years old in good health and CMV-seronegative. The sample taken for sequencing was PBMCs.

This CDR3 is CASTTTGAYEQYF. CDR3 in DNA: TGTGCCAGCACCACGACTGGAGCCTACGAGCAGTACTTC. The chain carries TRBV27 and TRBJ2-7; D remains unclear. The germline gives CDR1 MNHEY, CDR2 SMNVEV (reference sequence). The CDR3 contains 13 residues. V lost 7 bases to trimming and J lost 2 bases, with 12 bases between them.